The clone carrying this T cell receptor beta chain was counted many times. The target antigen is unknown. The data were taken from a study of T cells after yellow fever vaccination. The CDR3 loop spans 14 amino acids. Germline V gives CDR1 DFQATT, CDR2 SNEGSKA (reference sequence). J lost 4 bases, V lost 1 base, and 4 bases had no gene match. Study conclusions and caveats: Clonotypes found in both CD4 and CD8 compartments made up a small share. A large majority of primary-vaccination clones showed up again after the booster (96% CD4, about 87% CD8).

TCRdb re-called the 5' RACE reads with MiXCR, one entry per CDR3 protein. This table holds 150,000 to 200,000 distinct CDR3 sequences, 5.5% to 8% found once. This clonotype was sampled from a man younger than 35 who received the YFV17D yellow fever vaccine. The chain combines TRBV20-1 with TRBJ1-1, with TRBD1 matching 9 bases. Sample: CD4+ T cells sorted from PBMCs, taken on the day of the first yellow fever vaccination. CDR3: CSARGDRERTEAFF. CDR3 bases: TGCAGTGCTAGAGGGGACAGGGAACGCACTGAAGCTTTCTTT.